The source of this T cell receptor beta chain is a study of blood T cell repertoires in COVID-19. Only in-frame clones appear in the TCRdb table, and some are missing; sequencing was by immunoSEQ multiplex PCR. In the table there are a few hundred thousand clones, around 86% of which are singletons. V lost 1 base to trimming and J lost 5 bases, with 9 bases between them. CDR1 is MNHEY and CDR2 is SMNVEV in the germline V gene (reference sequence). CDR3 size: 15 residues. Sequenced material: peripheral blood. The TCR sequence derives from a woman in her sixties or seventies with COVID-19, enrolled during active disease. The chain carries TRBV27 and TRBJ1-6; D is perhaps TRBD1 (6 bases). CDR3 DNA: TGTGCCAGCAGTTTATGGGGACATAATAATTCACCCCTCCACTTT. It specifies CASSLWGHNNSPLHF.